A single sample is the source of the 25 T cell receptor beta chains below, sequenced in a study of T cells after yellow fever vaccination. Using its own MiXCR run on the 5' RACE reads, TCRdb lists one record per CDR3 protein. Of 150,000 to 200,000 distinct CDR3 sequences listed, about 6.2% are singletons. This specimen consisted of CD4+ T cells sorted from PBMCs, obtained on the day of the first yellow fever vaccination. These receptors all stem from a man aged 18-30 years who received the YFV17D yellow fever vaccine.

This clonotype was recorded at least ten times. The chain uses TRBV7-2 and TRBJ1-2; D is unclear. Germline values: CDR1 SGHTA, CDR2 FQGNSA. The ends were cut back, 1 base at V and 7 bases at J, with 7 bases in the middle. This CDR3 is built from 12 residues. CDR3 sequence reads: CASSLDDVGYTF. The CDR3 DNA sequence: TGTGCCAGCAGCTTAGATGACGTTGGCTACACCTTC.

This clonotype was detected many times. The chain uses TRBV7-2 and TRBJ1-5; D uncertain. The V end was cut by 3 bases, the J end by 1 base, with 7 bases between. Germline assignment: CDR1 SGHTA and CDR2 FQGNSA. This CDR3 has 14 amino acids. CDR3 DNA sequence: TGTGCCAGCAGCTTCGGACCCAGCAATCAGCCCCAGCATTTT. Translating it yields CASSFGPSNQPQHF. Full variable domain (outside the CDR3, taken from reference TRBV7-2 and TRBJ1-5): GAGVSQSPSNKVTEKGKDVELRCDPISGHTALYWYRQSLGQGLEFLIYFQGNSAPDKSGLPSDRFSAERTGGSVSTLTIQRTQQEDSAVYLCASSFGPSNQPQHFGDGTRLSIL.

This clonotype occurred many times. This chain's CDR3 is CARGAGNTIYF. The CDR3 region has the DNA TGTGCCAGGGGGGCTGGAAACACCATATATTTT. V is TRBV30 and J is TRBJ1-3; maybe TRBD1 (6 bases). The CDR3 is 11 amino acids. Germline lookup yields CDR1 GTSNPN and CDR2 SVGIG (reference sequence). Trimming took off 8 bases at V and 2 bases at J, with 7 bases between the two ends. The full variable domain, its missing parts supplied by reference TRBV30 and TRBJ1-3, is SQTIHQWPATLVQPVGSPLSLECTVEGTSNPNLYWYRQAAGRGLQLLFYSVGIGQISSEVPQNLSASRPQDRQFILSSKKLLLSDSGFYLCARGAGNTIYFGEGSWLTVV.

The V call is TRBV6-6, the J call TRBJ1-1; D gene uncertain. This CDR3 has 11 amino acids. The germline gives CDR1 MNHNY, CDR2 SVGAGI (reference sequence). V was trimmed by 2 bases and J by 12 bases, leaving 10 bases between them. The CDR3 protein is CASSYGKYPFF. The CDR3 DNA follows: TGTGCCAGCAGTTACGGGAAATACCCTTTCTTT.

The chain uses TRBV7-9 and TRBJ1-4; 11 positions match TRBD1. V shed 5 bases, J shed 6 bases, and the junction held 5 bases outside the gene matches. There are 15 residues in the CDR3. Germline V gene sequence: CDR1 SEHNR, CDR2 FQNEAQ (reference sequence). The CDR3 is CASSRRTGGYEKLFF. The CDR3 DNA sequence: TGTGCCAGCAGCCGACGGACAGGGGGCTATGAAAAACTGTTTTTT.

This clonotype has at least ten counts. The V and J genes are TRBV4-1 and TRBJ2-5, with no clear D. The ends were cut back, 1 base at V and 4 bases at J, with 10 bases in the middle. Germline assignment: CDR1 MGHRA and CDR2 YSYEKL. The CDR3 spans 14 residues. CDR3 residues: CASSQVWELETQYF. CDR3 in DNA: TGCGCCAGCAGCCAAGTTTGGGAATTAGAGACCCAGTACTTC.

This clonotype was detected many times. This rearrangement joins TRBV7-3 to TRBJ2-1; 9 bases fit TRBD2. Germline values: CDR1 SGHTA, CDR2 FQGTGA. The CDR3 loop spans 16 amino acids. The V and J ends lost 5 bases and 4 bases, in that order; junction bases with no gene match: 9. CDR3 loop: CASSQGLAGPYNEQFF. CDR3 coding DNA: TGTGCCAGCAGCCAGGGGCTAGCGGGGCCATACAATGAGCAGTTCTTC.

CDR3 bases: TGTGCCAGCAGCTCCCTTCCGGGGGCTGGGGGAGATACGCAGTATTTT. This gives the protein CASSSLPGAGGDTQYF. This chain joins TRBV11-2 and TRBJ2-3; D possibly uses TRBD1 or TRBD2 (6 bases each). V lost 4 bases and J 5 bases, leaving 19 bases between the germline ends. The CDR3 totals 16 residues. CDR1 is SGHAT, CDR2 FQNNGV, per germline.

This clonotype was found many times. The chain has TRBV7-6 and TRBJ1-1, with D unresolved. The CDR3 runs to 13 residues. The V gene's germline CDR1 is SGHVS and CDR2 FNYEAQ. With 1 base removed from V and 6 bases from J, the gap between germline ends came to 9 bases. As DNA, the CDR3 is TGTGCCAGCAGCTTAGATTTCCGGTCTGAAGCTTTCTTT. This translates into CASSLDFRSEAFF.

A few counts support this clonotype. V gene TRBV23-1 combines with J gene TRBJ2-3; D is undetermined. TRBV23-1 is classed as an ORF, of uncertain function. This CDR3 spans 14 amino acids. V gave up 8 bases and J gave up 2 bases, with 14 bases separating them. The CDR3 DNA reads TGCGCCAGCGAGGACGGAACAACCACAGATACGCAGTATTTT. The encoded protein is CASEDGTTTDTQYF.

This clonotype was picked up a small number of times. The chain is built from TRBV7-8 and TRBJ2-7; D not resolved. Trimming shortened V by 2 bases and J by 4 bases, and 15 bases separated the two germline ends. Per germline, CDR1 SGHVS and CDR2 FQNEAQ. The CDR3 totals 15 residues. CDR3 coding DNA: TGTGCCAGCAGCTTACCCCAACCTAGAGAGTACGAGCAGTACGTC. This sequence encodes CASSLPQPREYEQYV.

This clonotype was seen many times. V usage is TRBV6-1 and J usage is TRBJ1-2; D is undetermined. This CDR3 has 13 amino acids. The V gene's germline CDR1 is MNHNS and CDR2 SASEGT. The germline V and J ends were trimmed by 5 bases and 1 base, with 8 bases remaining between them. Here the CDR3 reads CASSPYVNYGYTF. The CDR3 nucleotides are TGTGCCAGCAGTCCTTATGTTAACTATGGCTACACCTTC.

About this clonotype itself: As the CDR3 is not closed by the conserved phenylalanine or tryptophan, this likely results from a read error. The rearrangement links TRBV5-1 to TRBJ2-3, with D unresolved. With 0 bases removed from V and 5 bases from J, the gap between germline ends came to 13 bases. CDR1 and CDR2 from the germline V gene are SGHRS and YFSETQ. The length of the CDR3 is 15 residues. CDR3 bases: TGCGCCAGCAGCTTGGGACTTACGGCGGTAGATACGCAGTATTTA. Encoded protein: CASSLGLTAVDTQYL.

The chain carries TRBV10-1 and TRBJ1-6; 7 bases line up with TRBD1. J gave up 5 bases and V 8 bases, and 9 bases lay outside the gene matches. CDR1 and CDR2 from the germline V gene are WNHNN and SYGVQD (reference sequence). This CDR3 spans 15 amino acids. The CDR3 region is CASVPGQGDNSPLHF. The CDR3 nucleotides are TGCGCCAGCGTCCCCGGGCAGGGGGATAATTCACCCCTCCACTTT.

This clonotype was picked up many times. The gene calls are TRBV20-1 and TRBJ2-2; D call uncertain. The CDR3 has 12 residues. V was shortened by 3 bases and J by 6 bases, with 8 bases between the two germline ends. Germline V gene data show CDR1 as DFQATT and CDR2 as SNEGSKA (reference sequence). The CDR3 nucleotides are TGCAGTGCTAGGAAGGGCCCCGGGGAGCTGTTTTTT. This sequence encodes CSARKGPGELFF.

This clonotype was counted ten times or more. The chain combines TRBV4-1 with TRBJ2-5, with 10 nucleotides matching TRBD2. CDR1 is MGHRA and CDR2 is YSYEKL in the germline V gene. The trim removed 1 base at V and 0 bases at J, leaving 5 bases unmatched. CDR3 length: 17 amino acids. This CDR3 is CASSQVLAGGHQETQYF. The CDR3 coding sequence is TGCGCCAGCAGCCAAGTGTTAGCGGGGGGTCACCAAGAGACCCAGTACTTC.

The chain combines TRBV7-2 with TRBJ2-1; D call uncertain. The CDR3 totals 15 residues. Trimming removed 1 base from V and 2 bases from J, with 9 bases in between. Germline loops: CDR1 SGHTA, CDR2 FQGNSA. The CDR3 DNA is TGTGCCAGCAGCTTAGGTGGGGTAGCCTACAATGAGCAGTTCTTC. Translating it yields CASSLGGVAYNEQFF. Full variable domain (remainder filled in from reference TRBV7-2 and TRBJ2-1): GAGVSQSPSNKVTEKGKDVELRCDPISGHTALYWYRQSLGQGLEFLIYFQGNSAPDKSGLPSDRFSAERTGGSVSTLTIQRTQQEDSAVYLCASSLGGVAYNEQFFGPGTRLTVL.

This clonotype was detected a few times. For the CDR3, the DNA is TGTGCCAGCAGTAGGGACACCCGTCAAGAGACCCAGTACTTC. Its protein is CASSRDTRQETQYF. The rearrangement links TRBV12-3 or TRBV12-4 to TRBJ2-5, with a weak D call TRBD1 (6 bases). This CDR3 spans 14 amino acids. The V end lost 5 bases, the J end lost 2 bases, and 12 bases lay between the germline ends.

This chain uses TRBV12-3 or TRBV12-4 with TRBJ2-1; 7 bases are a match to TRBD2. Trimming at V came to 3 bases and at J to 3 bases, leaving 11 bases not matched to a gene. CDR3 length: 17 amino acids. CDR3 DNA sequence: TGTGCCAGCAGTTTGCCCTCCTCCAGCGGGGTCTACAATGAGCAGTTCTTC. Translation gives CASSLPSSSGVYNEQFF.

Note on this clonotype: Just one base apart from a much larger clone, this may be a read error. The chain is built from TRBV7-9 and TRBJ2-3, with D possibly being TRBD2 (7 bases). Germline CDR1 is SEHNR and CDR2 is FQNEAQ (reference sequence). The CDR3 consists of 15 residues. The DNA for the CDR3 is TGTGCCAGCGACCCGAAGGGGGGGAGAGGTGATATGCAGTATTTT. Its protein is CASDPKGGRGDMQYF.

The table lists this clonotype with many counts. This chain connects TRBV20-1 to TRBJ2-5, with a weak D call TRBD2 (6 bases). In germline, CDR1 is DFQATT, CDR2 SNEGSKA (reference sequence). CDR3 size: 15 residues. Trimming left V 5 bases short and J 4 bases short, with 20 bases between. CDR3 nucleotide sequence: TGCAGTGCTGATCCCGTGGGCGGGGTAGGAGAGACCCAGTACTTC. This encodes CSADPVGGVGETQYF.

This clonotype was recorded at least ten times. V is TRBV9 and J is TRBJ2-3; 8 bases are shared with TRBD2. The CDR3 contains 14 residues. Germline trimming cut 4 bases from V and 3 bases from J; bases unmatched to any gene: 4. Germline-derived CDR1 and CDR2 are SGDLS and YYNGEE. The CDR3 region is CASSPGLATDTQYF. Written as DNA, the CDR3 is TGTGCCAGCAGCCCCGGACTAGCAACAGATACGCAGTATTTT.

This clonotype came up many times. The CDR3 DNA reads TGTGCCAGCAGGGGACTAGCTGGAGAGACCCAGTACTTC. It encodes CASRGLAGETQYF. This sequence joins TRBV7-9 and TRBJ2-5, with 9 nucleotides matching TRBD2. This CDR3 is built from 13 residues. Trimming at V came to 6 bases and at J to 4 bases, leaving 3 bases not matched to a gene. The germline CDR1 and CDR2 sequences are SEHNR and FQNEAQ (reference sequence).

This chain joins TRBV7-9 and TRBJ1-1, with 8 bases aligning to TRBD1. This CDR3 is 15 amino acids long. The germline V gene encodes CDR1 SEHNR and CDR2 FQNEAQ (reference sequence). V gave up 5 bases and J gave up 6 bases; unmatched junction bases: 11. In nucleotides, the CDR3 is TGTGCCAGCAGCCTGCCCAGCCAGGGGGCCTCTGAAGCTTTCTTT. It translates to CASSLPSQGASEAFF. The variable domain in full, completed from reference TRBV7-9 and TRBJ1-1, reads DTGVSQNPRHKITKRGQNVTFRCDPISEHNRLYWYRQTLGQGPEFLTYFQNEAQLEKSRLLSDRFSAERPKGSFSTLEIQRTEQGDSAMYLCASSLPSQGASEAFFGQGTRLTVV.

There are a few counts of this clonotype. The chain is built from TRBV7-8 and TRBJ2-7; 9 bases map to TRBD1. Germline V CDR1 and CDR2: SGHVS, FQNEAQ. This CDR3 region has 15 residues. After removal of 0 bases from V and 7 bases from J, the junction contained 7 bases not matched to a gene. The CDR3 protein is CASSLATGGIGEQYF. The CDR3 DNA sequence: TGTGCCAGCAGCTTAGCAACAGGGGGCATTGGAGAGCAGTACTTC. The full variable domain, in which reference TRBV7-8 and TRBJ2-7 provide the parts outside the CDR3, is GAGVSQSPRYKVAKRGQDVALRCDPISGHVSLFWYQQALGQGPEFLTYFQNEAQLDKSGLPSDRFFAERPEGSVSTLKIQRTQQEDSAVYLCASSLATGGIGEQYFGPGTRLTVT.